This is a list of T cell receptor beta chains from one sample in a study of early T cells in non-severe SARS-CoV-2 infection. TCRdb redid the calling of the 5' RACE reads with MiXCR, one entry per CDR3 protein. The sample lists tens of thousands of distinct CDR3 sequences, about 14% seen once, with around 10% in the top ten. Input material: whole blood. These receptor sequences come from an adult who was a healthcare worker with PCR-confirmed SARS-CoV-2 infection or an uninfected control (not recorded which). Both conserved end residues are part of each CDR3.

j_call: TRBJ2-7
v_call: TRBV3-1
cdr3_aa: CASSPGLAGGPYEQYF

j_call: TRBJ2-3
v_call: TRBV11-3
cdr3_aa: CASSLRQYSTDTQYF

j_call: TRBJ1-2
v_call: TRBV5-4
cdr3_aa: CASSLGQKYGYTF

j_call: TRBJ1-5
v_call: TRBV6-1
cdr3_aa: CASLSTETGANQPQHF

j_call: TRBJ1-4
v_call: TRBV4-3
cdr3_aa: CASSQGGQGTELFF

j_call: TRBJ1-2
v_call: TRBV27
cdr3_aa: CASSPRGDRDYGYTF

j_call: TRBJ2-3
v_call: TRBV7-2
cdr3_aa: CASSVFGPSHRTDTQYF

j_call: TRBJ2-7
v_call: TRBV12-3/TRBV12-4
cdr3_aa: CASSLRQGNEQYF

j_call: TRBJ2-7
v_call: TRBV6-9
cdr3_aa: CAIPGQGTYEQYF

j_call: TRBJ2-7
v_call: TRBV11-2
cdr3_aa: CASSQGLAGTYEQYF

j_call: TRBJ1-1
v_call: TRBV9
cdr3_aa: CASSRGQQRNTEAFF

j_call: TRBJ1-2
v_call: TRBV28
cdr3_aa: CASSFGRFSYGYTF

j_call: TRBJ2-7
v_call: TRBV29-1
cdr3_aa: CSVELGGRGFLYEQYF

j_call: TRBJ2-6
v_call: TRBV7-9
cdr3_aa: CASSFRDRASSGANVLTF

j_call: TRBJ2-3
v_call: TRBV11-2
cdr3_aa: CASSPLAVSTDTQYF

j_call: TRBJ2-1
v_call: TRBV20-1
cdr3_aa: CSARALDSYNEQFF

j_call: TRBJ2-3
v_call: TRBV7-3
cdr3_aa: CASSSRGLSTDTQYF

j_call: TRBJ1-1
v_call: TRBV7-9
cdr3_aa: CASSLGRAEAFF

j_call: TRBJ1-1
v_call: TRBV6-5
cdr3_aa: CASRIRDGKAFF

j_call: TRBJ2-2
v_call: TRBV7-3
cdr3_aa: CASSPHDSNTGELFF

j_call: TRBJ2-2
v_call: TRBV19
cdr3_aa: CASSISGANGELFF

j_call: TRBJ2-5
v_call: TRBV29-1
cdr3_aa: CSVEARGRRETQYF

j_call: TRBJ2-1
v_call: TRBV21-1
cdr3_aa: CASSKGRSSYNEQFF

j_call: TRBJ1-3
v_call: TRBV18
cdr3_aa: CASSPQVSGNTIYF

j_call: TRBJ2-2
v_call: TRBV7-6
cdr3_aa: CASRRGNTGELFF

j_call: TRBJ2-1
v_call: TRBV2
cdr3_aa: CARGVADEQFF

j_call: TRBJ2-1
v_call: TRBV7-9
cdr3_aa: CASSSRRGGPYNEQFF

j_call: TRBJ2-5
v_call: TRBV11-2
cdr3_aa: CASSLGGVPPQETQYF

j_call: TRBJ1-1
v_call: TRBV27
cdr3_aa: CASSLSGAILVTEAFF

j_call: TRBJ2-7
v_call: TRBV6-2/TRBV6-3
cdr3_aa: CASTRLGQGAYEQYF

j_call: TRBJ1-2
v_call: TRBV7-8
cdr3_aa: CASSLGGKEGYTF

j_call: TRBJ1-4
v_call: TRBV7-2
cdr3_aa: CASSLVGTADEKLFF

j_call: TRBJ1-1
v_call: TRBV7-8
cdr3_aa: CASSFEQNTEAFF

j_call: TRBJ2-1
v_call: TRBV27
cdr3_aa: CASSSERGGQVQFF

j_call: TRBJ2-3
v_call: TRBV4-1
cdr3_aa: CASSQEQRGSTDTQYF